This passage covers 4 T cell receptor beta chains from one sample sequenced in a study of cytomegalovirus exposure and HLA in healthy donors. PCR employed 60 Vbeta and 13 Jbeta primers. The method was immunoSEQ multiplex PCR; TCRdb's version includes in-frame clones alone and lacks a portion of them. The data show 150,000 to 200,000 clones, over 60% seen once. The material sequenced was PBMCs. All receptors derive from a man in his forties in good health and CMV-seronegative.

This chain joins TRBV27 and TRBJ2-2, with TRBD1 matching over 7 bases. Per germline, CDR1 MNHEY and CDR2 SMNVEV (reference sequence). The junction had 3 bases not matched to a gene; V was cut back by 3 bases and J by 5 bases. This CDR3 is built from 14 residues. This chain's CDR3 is CASSFRGRTGELFF. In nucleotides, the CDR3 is TGTGCCAGCAGTTTTAGGGGGCGGACCGGGGAGCTGTTTTTT.

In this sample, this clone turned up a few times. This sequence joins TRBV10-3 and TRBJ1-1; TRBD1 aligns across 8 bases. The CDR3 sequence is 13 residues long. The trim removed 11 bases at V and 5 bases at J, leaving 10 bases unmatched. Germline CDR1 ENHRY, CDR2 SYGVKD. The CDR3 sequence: CAGRTGLGTEAFF. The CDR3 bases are TGTGCCGGAAGGACAGGGTTGGGAACTGAAGCTTTCTTT.

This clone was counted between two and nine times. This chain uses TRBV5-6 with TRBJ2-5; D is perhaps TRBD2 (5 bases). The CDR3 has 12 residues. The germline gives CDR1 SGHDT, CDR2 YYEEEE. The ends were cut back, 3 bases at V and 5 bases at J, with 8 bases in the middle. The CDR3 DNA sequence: TGTGCCAGCAGCTGGGGAGAGGAGACCCAGTACTTC. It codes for CASSWGEETQYF.

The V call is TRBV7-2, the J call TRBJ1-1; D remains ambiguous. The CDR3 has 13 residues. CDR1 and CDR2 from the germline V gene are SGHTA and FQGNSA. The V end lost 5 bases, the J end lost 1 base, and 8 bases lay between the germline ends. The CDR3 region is CASSPNGNTEAFF. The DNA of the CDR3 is TGTGCCAGCAGCCCTAACGGGAACACTGAAGCTTTCTTT.